The TCR beta chain under discussion was sequenced for a study of tumor-infiltrating lymphocytes in primary liver carcinoma. Study information: The study included patients who were men and women aged 30 to 69 years. Spanning 4.2 to 10 cm, the tumors were T1-T3 N0M0.

This clonotype was found many times. No conserved phenylalanine or tryptophan ends this CDR3, so it is likely a read error. Co-extracting RNA and DNA was done with about 20-33 mg of unsorted bulk tissue as input. The authors made TCR beta cDNA from approximately 500 ng total RNA with a constant-region primer. Three nested multiplex PCR rounds, a slightly modified ARM-PCR method, built the TCR beta libraries. Investigators reported that the first two PCR rounds, at around 10 cycles each, used TRBV1-TRBV30 forward primers with a C-beta reverse primer. TCRdb independently ran MiXCR on the multiplex PCR reads; one entry per CDR3 protein. The data show around 78,000 distinct CDR3 sequences, about 70% seen once. The germline gives CDR1 SGHNT, CDR2 YENEEA. The CDR3 consists of 13 residues. V lost 5 bases and J 4 bases, leaving 9 bases between the germline ends.

V and J are TRBV11-3 and TRBJ1-5; TRBD1 might be the D (5 bases). This sequence originates from a woman between 55 and 75 years old with primary liver carcinoma and hepatitis B virus infection. Sequenced: liver tumor tissue from sampling region 4. Subset here: tumor region T4, right-lateral pole. The CDR3 reads CASSINRNQPQHL. The CDR3, as DNA: TGTGCCAGCAGCATTAACAGGAATCAGCCCCAGCATCTT.